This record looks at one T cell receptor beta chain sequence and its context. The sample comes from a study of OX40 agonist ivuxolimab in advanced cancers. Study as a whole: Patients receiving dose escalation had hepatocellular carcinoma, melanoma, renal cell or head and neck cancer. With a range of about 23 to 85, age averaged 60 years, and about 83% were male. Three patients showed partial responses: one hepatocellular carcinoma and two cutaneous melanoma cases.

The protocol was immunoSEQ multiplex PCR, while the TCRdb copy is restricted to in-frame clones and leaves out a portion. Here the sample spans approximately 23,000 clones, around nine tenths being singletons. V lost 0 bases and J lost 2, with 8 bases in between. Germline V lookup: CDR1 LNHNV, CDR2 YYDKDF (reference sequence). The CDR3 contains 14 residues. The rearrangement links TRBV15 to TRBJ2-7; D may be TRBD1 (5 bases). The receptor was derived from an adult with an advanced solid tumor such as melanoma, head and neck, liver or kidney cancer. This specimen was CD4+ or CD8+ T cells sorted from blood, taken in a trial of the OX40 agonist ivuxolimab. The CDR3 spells CATSRDTGPYEQYF. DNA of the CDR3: TGTGCCACCAGCAGAGATACAGGCCCCTACGAGCAGTACTTC.